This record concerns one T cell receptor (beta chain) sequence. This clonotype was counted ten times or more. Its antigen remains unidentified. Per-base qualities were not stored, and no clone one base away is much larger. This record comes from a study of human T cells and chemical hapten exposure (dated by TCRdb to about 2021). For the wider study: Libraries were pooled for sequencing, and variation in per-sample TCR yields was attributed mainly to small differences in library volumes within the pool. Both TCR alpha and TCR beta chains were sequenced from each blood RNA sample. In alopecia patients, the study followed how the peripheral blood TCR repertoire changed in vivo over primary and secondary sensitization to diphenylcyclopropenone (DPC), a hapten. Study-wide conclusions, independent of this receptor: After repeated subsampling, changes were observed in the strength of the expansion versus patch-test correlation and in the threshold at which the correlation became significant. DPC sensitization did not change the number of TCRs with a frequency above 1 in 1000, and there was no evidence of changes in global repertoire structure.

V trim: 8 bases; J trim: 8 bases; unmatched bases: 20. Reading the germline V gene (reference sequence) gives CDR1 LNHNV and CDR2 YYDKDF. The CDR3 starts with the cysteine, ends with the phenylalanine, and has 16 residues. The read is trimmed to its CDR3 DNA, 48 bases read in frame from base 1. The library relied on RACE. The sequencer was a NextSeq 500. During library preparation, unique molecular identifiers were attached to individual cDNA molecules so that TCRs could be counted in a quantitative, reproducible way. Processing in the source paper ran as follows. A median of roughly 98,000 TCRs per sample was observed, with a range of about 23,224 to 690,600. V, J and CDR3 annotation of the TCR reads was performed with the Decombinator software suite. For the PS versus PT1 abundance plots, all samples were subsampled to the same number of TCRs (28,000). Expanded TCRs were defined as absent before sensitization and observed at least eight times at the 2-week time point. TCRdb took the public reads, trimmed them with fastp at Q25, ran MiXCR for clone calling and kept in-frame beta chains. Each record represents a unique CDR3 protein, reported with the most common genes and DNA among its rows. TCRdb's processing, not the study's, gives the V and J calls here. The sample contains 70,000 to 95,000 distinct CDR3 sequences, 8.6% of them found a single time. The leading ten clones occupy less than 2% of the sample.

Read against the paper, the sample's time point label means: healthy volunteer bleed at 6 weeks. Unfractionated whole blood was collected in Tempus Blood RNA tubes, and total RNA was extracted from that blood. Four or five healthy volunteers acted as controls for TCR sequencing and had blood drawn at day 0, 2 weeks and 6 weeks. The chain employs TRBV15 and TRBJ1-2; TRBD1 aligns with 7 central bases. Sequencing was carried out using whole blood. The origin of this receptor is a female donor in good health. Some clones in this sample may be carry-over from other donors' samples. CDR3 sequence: CATSVTGEVTGWGYTF. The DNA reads TGTGCCACCTCGGTTACAGGGGAAGTTACCGGATGGGGCTACACCTTC. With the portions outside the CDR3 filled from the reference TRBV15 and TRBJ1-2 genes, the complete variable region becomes DAMVIQNPRYQVTQFGKPVTLSCSQTLNHNVMYWYQQKSSQAPKLLFHYYDKDFNNEADTPDNFQSRRPNTSFCFLDIRSPGLGDTAMYLCATSVTGEVTGWGYTFGSGTRLTVV.